These 31 T cell receptor beta chains came from one sample sequenced in a study of shared clonotypes between healthy human individuals. Clones were sequenced by immunoSEQ multiplex PCR, and TCRdb holds only the in-frame ones, with some missing. The data show 2.3 million or so clones, with 90% to 95% seen just once and 0.39% held by the top ten. The sequencing sample was made of naive CD4+ T cells from PBMCs. Subset here: CD45RA+ positively selected. These receptors were taken from a man in his late teens or twenties in good health. Some clones in this sample may be carry-over from other donors' samples.

Points on this clone: A read error may produce the germline difference seen at one junction end. The J gene is TRBJ2-3, the V gene TRBV2; 9 nucleotides match TRBD1. Germline-derived CDR1 and CDR2 are SNHLY and FYNNEI. This CDR3 contains 15 residues. The CDR3 region has the DNA TGTGCCAGCACCCTCCAAGGACAGGGGACAGGTACGCAGTATTTT. Translation gives CASTLQGQGTGTQYF.

The V gene is TRBV27, the J gene TRBJ2-5; 7 bases are a match to TRBD2. V trimming: 7 bases; J trimming: 12 bases; junction bases outside the gene matches: 11. Germline CDR1 MNHEY, CDR2 SMNVEV (reference sequence). The CDR3 covers 12 residues. The CDR3 spells CASKSHGGWEYF. The CDR3 coding sequence is TGTGCCAGCAAAAGTCACGGGGGGTGGGAGTACTTC.

The chain has TRBV28 and TRBJ2-4; D unresolved. The CDR3 extends over 14 amino acids. Germline assignment: CDR1 MDHEN and CDR2 SYDVKM. Trimming stripped 5 bases from V and 2 bases from J, with 10 bases between. DNA for the CDR3: TGTGCCAGCAGTCCCCTGTCTACCAAAAACATTCAGTACTTC. This translates into CASSPLSTKNIQYF.

Points on this clone: Other DNA sequences in the same sample also yield this CDR3. The chain is built from TRBV7-3 and TRBJ2-1; D is ambiguous. This CDR3 has 13 amino acids. With 1 base removed from V and 4 bases from J, the gap between germline ends came to 5 bases. Germline V gives CDR1 SGHTA, CDR2 FQGTGA. CDR3 bases: TGTGCCAGCAGCTTAAGTTCGTACAATGAGCAGTTCTTC. Residues: CASSLSSYNEQFF.

This chain links TRBV28 with TRBJ2-5; possible D gene TRBD1, 6 bases. CDR3 length: 13 residues. The V end was cut by 6 bases, the J end by 2 bases, with 10 bases between. Germline CDR1 MDHEN, CDR2 SYDVKM. The CDR3 nucleotides are TGTGCCAGCAGCCCACAGGGTCAAGAGACCCAGTACTTC. It encodes CASSPQGQETQYF.

This clone was found once. The genes are TRBV5-1 and TRBJ2-7; D perhaps matches TRBD2 (6 bases). Germline lookup yields CDR1 SGHRS and CDR2 YFSETQ. V shed 9 bases and J shed 2 bases, with 18 bases lying between them. This CDR3 contains 14 residues. The CDR3 spells CATWPGLITYEQYF. The CDR3 DNA reads TGCGCCACCTGGCCGGGACTCATAACCTACGAGCAGTACTTC.

The chain carries TRBV29-1 and TRBJ2-1; D possibly uses TRBD1 or TRBD2 (5 bases each). Trimming pared 7 bases from V and 13 bases from J, leaving 17 bases between. Per germline, CDR1 SQVTM and CDR2 ANQGSEA. CDR3 length: 11 amino acids. CDR3 sequence (DNA): TGCAGCGACAATACGGGGCTATCTCAGTTCTTC. Its translation: CSDNTGLSQFF.

The chain couples TRBV5-1 to TRBJ2-2; TRBD1 aligns across 12 bases. The CDR3 is 18 amino acids. The V segment lost 5 bases and the J segment 6 bases; nucleotides outside the gene matches: 14. The germline CDR1 and CDR2 sequences are SGHRS and YFSETQ. This chain's CDR3 is CASSIRPPGQGASGELFF. The CDR3 nucleotides are TGCGCCAGCAGTATTCGCCCTCCGGGACAGGGGGCGTCCGGGGAGCTGTTTTTT.

This clone was counted a single time. The chain is built from TRBV27 and TRBJ2-7; D may correspond to TRBD1 or TRBD2 (5 bases each). The germline V gene has CDR1 MNHEY and CDR2 SMNVEV (reference sequence). The germline V and J ends were trimmed by 5 bases and 1 base, with 15 bases remaining between them. This CDR3 spans 15 amino acids. The CDR3 protein is CASSIRRGSSYEQYF. The CDR3 bases are TGTGCCAGCAGTATCCGCCGGGGCAGTTCCTACGAGCAGTACTTC.

The gene calls are TRBV6-6 and TRBJ2-2; D ambiguous. Trimming pared 5 bases from V and 6 bases from J, leaving 13 bases between. Germline CDR1 reads MNHNY; CDR2 reads SVGAGI (reference sequence). The CDR3 runs 14 residues. The CDR3 nucleotides read TGTGCCAGCAGTCAACCGGGCGGCGCCGGGGAGCTGTTTTTT. This sequence encodes CASSQPGGAGELFF.

Comments on this clone: The sample has other DNA sequences that encode this CDR3 too. The V call is TRBV9, the J call TRBJ2-2, with a weak D call TRBD1 (5 bases). The CDR3 extends over 15 amino acids. Germline lookup yields CDR1 SGDLS and CDR2 YYNGEE. The germline V and J ends were trimmed by 0 bases and 3 bases, with 9 bases remaining between them. Here the CDR3 reads CASSVGQGDTGELFF. CDR3 bases: TGTGCCAGCAGCGTAGGGCAGGGTGACACCGGGGAGCTGTTTTTT.

The V gene is TRBV7-2, the J gene TRBJ2-2; the D is unclear. The CDR3 consists of 14 residues. Germline V gene data show CDR1 as SGHTA and CDR2 as FQGNSA. The V end was cut by 5 bases, the J end by 6 bases, with 13 bases between. For the CDR3, the DNA is TGTGCCAGCAGCCCTCCCCCAGCTGCCGGGGAGCTGTTTTTT. This codes for CASSPPPAAGELFF.

The chain uses TRBV19 and TRBJ2-7; 8 nucleotides agree with TRBD1. The CDR3 is 13 amino acids. The V gene end was trimmed by 9 bases and the J gene end by 2 bases; junction bases not matched to a gene: 6. The germline CDR1 and CDR2 sequences are LNHDA and SQIVND (reference sequence). The CDR3, as DNA: TGTGCCAGCAAACCGGGACAGGCCTACGAGCAGTACTTC. Translation: CASKPGQAYEQYF.

The chain recombines TRBV27 with TRBJ1-2, with D unresolved. The V end was cut by 5 bases, the J end by 8 bases, with 21 bases between. The V gene's germline CDR1 is MNHEY and CDR2 SMNVEV (reference sequence). The CDR3 sequence is 15 residues long. The CDR3: CASSPLGEGRRGYTF. CDR3 in DNA: TGTGCCAGCAGTCCCCTGGGCGAGGGTCGTCGCGGCTACACCTTC.

This clone has a single count. The V call is TRBV7-3, the J call TRBJ2-3; perhaps D is TRBD1 or TRBD2 (5 bases each). CDR3 size: 11 residues. Germline lookup yields CDR1 SGHTA and CDR2 FQGTGA. Trimming cost V 2 bases and J 10 bases, with 7 bases left between them. This CDR3 is CASSLGGAQYF. In DNA form, the CDR3 reads TGTGCCAGCAGCTTAGGGGGTGCGCAGTATTTT.

The genes are TRBV2 and TRBJ1-3, with a weak D call TRBD1 (5 bases). Germline V gene sequence: CDR1 SNHLY, CDR2 FYNNEI. V dropped 8 bases and J dropped 4 bases, with 15 bases sitting between them. The CDR3 consists of 14 residues. Here the CDR3 reads CASDPRGRGNTIYF. The CDR3 nucleotides read TGTGCCAGCGACCCACGGGGACGAGGAAACACCATATATTTT.

Note on this clone: This is likely a read error, given that the CDR3 carries no conserved phenylalanine or tryptophan at its end. It is unclear where the CDR3 begins or ends on the DNA, so no DNA is shown, and the CDR3 is as TCRdb lists it. This sequence joins TRBV4-2 and TRBJ2-7; the table's D gene call, TRBD1, was not cross checked with the DNA. Germline lookup yields CDR1 LGHNA and CDR2 YNFKEQ. A total of 13 residues make up the CDR3, ends included. The CDR3: CASSQGRRDRVSL.

This clone was observed a few times. V usage is TRBV5-1 and J usage is TRBJ1-1; no clear D. Germline assignment: CDR1 SGHRS and CDR2 YFSETQ. The CDR3 length is 13 residues. V lost 8 bases to trimming and J lost 0 bases, with 11 bases between them. CDR3: CASKQTVNTEAFF. CDR3 DNA: TGCGCCAGTAAGCAAACAGTGAACACTGAAGCTTTCTTT.

This rearrangement joins TRBV28 to TRBJ1-1; D call uncertain. V gave up 10 bases and J gave up 7 bases, with 10 bases separating them. CDR1 and CDR2 from the germline V gene are MDHEN and SYDVKM. This CDR3 spans 10 amino acids. Here the CDR3 reads CANRAYEAFF. CDR3 in DNA: TGTGCCAACCGGGCCTATGAAGCTTTCTTT.

This chain links TRBV5-4 with TRBJ1-1, with D tentatively TRBD1 (5 bases). Between the trimmed V and J ends, which lost 0 bases and 1 base, there was a span of 10 bases. This CDR3 spans 15 amino acids. From germline, CDR1 is SGHNT and CDR2 YYREEE (reference sequence). DNA of the CDR3: TGTGCCAGCAGCTTGGATCCAGGGCGGAACACTGAAGCTTTCTTT. Its protein is CASSLDPGRNTEAFF.

In its sample, this clone was seen a few times. Other DNA sequences in this specimen translate into the identical CDR3. This chain uses TRBV20-1 with TRBJ1-1; D remains ambiguous. The germline gives CDR1 DFQATT, CDR2 SNEGSKA (reference sequence). Trimming took off 3 bases at V and 3 bases at J, with 5 bases between the two ends. The CDR3 has 11 amino acids. This CDR3 reads CSARGDTEAFF. Written as DNA, the CDR3 is TGCAGTGCTAGGGGAGACACTGAAGCTTTCTTT.

The chain carries TRBV5-4 and TRBJ2-1; 8 nucleotides align to TRBD2. V shed 5 bases and J 7 bases; nucleotides not matched to a gene: 11. The germline V gene has CDR1 SGHNT and CDR2 YYREEE (reference sequence). The CDR3 totals 15 residues. CDR3 in amino acids: CASRLAGKTYNEQFF. The CDR3 DNA sequence: TGTGCCAGCAGGCTAGCGGGTAAAACGTATAATGAGCAGTTCTTC.

This clone was detected a few times. The chain links TRBV30 to TRBJ1-5, with D maybe TRBD1 (6 bases). V lost 1 base and J lost 7, with 14 bases in between. The germline V gene has CDR1 GTSNPN and CDR2 SVGIG (reference sequence). The CDR3 covers 14 residues. Here the CDR3 reads CAWSGTDPRQPQHF. CDR3 sequence (DNA): TGTGCCTGGAGTGGGACAGACCCAAGGCAGCCCCAGCATTTT. Based on the CDR3 plus reference TRBV30 and TRBJ1-5, the full variable domain is SQTIHQWPATLVQPVGSPLSLECTVEGTSNPNLYWYRQAAGRGLQLLFYSVGIGQISSEVPQNLSASRPQDRQFILSSKKLLLSDSGFYLCAWSGTDPRQPQHFGDGTRLSIL.

The rearrangement uses TRBV5-4 and TRBJ1-1; possibly TRBD1 for D (6 bases). Per the germline V gene, CDR1 is SGHNT and CDR2 is YYREEE (reference sequence). Trimming pared 4 bases from V and 9 bases from J, leaving 13 bases between. There are 12 residues in the CDR3. The CDR3 region has the DNA TGTGCCAGCAGCCTTGTGACAGGTAAAGCTTTCTTT. It specifies CASSLVTGKAFF.

This chain joins TRBV7-8 and TRBJ2-7, with 7 bases identical to TRBD2. Trimming at V came to 5 bases and at J to 9 bases, leaving 25 bases not matched to a gene. The CDR3 sequence is 18 residues long. Germline CDR1 SGHVS, CDR2 FQNEAQ. The CDR3 DNA reads as TGTGCCAGCAGCCCGCTCGGGATAGCGGGCGTATCCTCTCCGGGGCAGTACTTC. It codes for CASSPLGIAGVSSPGQYF.

V usage is TRBV19 and J usage is TRBJ2-5, with 10 bases aligning to TRBD2. Germline CDR1 and CDR2: LNHDA and SQIVND (reference sequence). V was pared by 2 bases and J by 2 bases, with 8 bases of the junction left unmatched. The CDR3 runs to 17 residues. The CDR3 loop is CASSILAGARHQETQYF. DNA of the CDR3: TGTGCCAGTAGTATACTAGCGGGGGCAAGGCATCAAGAGACCCAGTACTTC.

The genes are TRBV28 and TRBJ1-1, with TRBD1 as a possible D gene (6 bases). Germline values: CDR1 MDHEN, CDR2 SYDVKM. The CDR3 covers 13 residues. V was clipped by 9 bases and J by 4 bases, with 15 bases between them. The CDR3 region has the DNA TGTGCCAGTACAACAGGGTTTGTCACTGAAGCTTTCTTT. This gives the protein CASTTGFVTEAFF. The whole variable domain, filled in from reference TRBV28 and TRBJ1-1, reads DVKVTQSSRYLVKRTGEKVFLECVQDMDHENMFWYRQDPGLGLRLIYFSYDVKMKEKGDIPEGYSVSREKKERFSLILESASTNQTSMYLCASTTGFVTEAFFGQGTRLTVV.

The CDR3 loop is CASKGVAGFTDTQYF. The CDR3 DNA is TGTGCCAGCAAGGGGGTAGCGGGATTCACAGATACGCAGTATTTT. The chain combines TRBV6-1 with TRBJ2-3; 8 nucleotides match TRBD2. Germline CDR1 is MNHNS and CDR2 is SASEGT. Germline trimming cut 7 bases from V and 2 bases from J; bases unmatched to any gene: 8. The CDR3 is 15 residues long.

The V call is TRBV30, the J call TRBJ2-7, with D perhaps matching TRBD2 (6 bases). The CDR3 contains 14 residues. Germline lookup yields CDR1 GTSNPN and CDR2 SVGIG (reference sequence). Trimming took off 3 bases at V and 1 base at J, with 13 bases between the two ends. This chain's CDR3 is CAWRGRLTSYEQYF. Here the CDR3 DNA reads TGTGCCTGGAGGGGGAGGCTGACTTCCTACGAGCAGTACTTC.

The chain carries TRBV25-1 and TRBJ2-7; a possible D gene is TRBD1 (6 bases). V lost 2 bases to trimming and J lost 1 base, with 9 bases between them. The CDR3 runs 14 residues. Per the germline V gene, CDR1 is MGHDK and CDR2 is SYGVNS. CDR3 bases: TGTGCCAGCAGTGAACCCAGGGGATCCTACGAGCAGTACTTC. Its translation: CASSEPRGSYEQYF.

The chain carries TRBV7-9 and TRBJ2-1, with 9 bases lining up with TRBD1. From germline, CDR1 is SEHNR and CDR2 FQNEAQ (reference sequence). This CDR3 contains 15 residues. Trimming removed 6 bases from V and 7 bases from J; junction bases left unmatched: 10. Here the CDR3 DNA reads TGTGCCAGCAGTAGAGTGCGGACAGGGGAGAATGAGCAGTTCTTC. Translating it yields CASSRVRTGENEQFF. The whole variable domain, remainder taken from reference TRBV7-9 and TRBJ2-1, is DTGVSQNPRHKITKRGQNVTFRCDPISEHNRLYWYRQTLGQGPEFLTYFQNEAQLEKSRLLSDRFSAERPKGSFSTLEIQRTEQGDSAMYLCASSRVRTGENEQFFGPGTRLTVL.